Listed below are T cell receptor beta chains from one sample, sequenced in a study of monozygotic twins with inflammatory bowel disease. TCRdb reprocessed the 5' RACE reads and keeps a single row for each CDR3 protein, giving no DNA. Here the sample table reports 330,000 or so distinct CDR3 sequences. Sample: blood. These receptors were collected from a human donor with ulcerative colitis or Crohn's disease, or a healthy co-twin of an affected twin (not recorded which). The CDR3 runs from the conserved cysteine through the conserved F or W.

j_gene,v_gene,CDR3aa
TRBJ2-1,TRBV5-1,CASSLDLGNVNEQFF
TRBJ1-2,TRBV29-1,CSGGQLDYGYTF
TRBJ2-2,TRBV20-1,CSASSHENTGELFF
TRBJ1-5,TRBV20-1,CSASGTNQPQHF
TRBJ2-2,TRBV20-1,CSASAMAGRGELFF
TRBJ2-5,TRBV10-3,CAISEPRQGGETQYF
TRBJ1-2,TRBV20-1,CSASLGQGVTF
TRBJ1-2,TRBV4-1,CASSQDDRPSGGYTF
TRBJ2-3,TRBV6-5,CASSYSLLALEDTDTQYF
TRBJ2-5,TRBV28,CASSLPTGAQETQYF
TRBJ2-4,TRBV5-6,CASSLAGVQGIQYF
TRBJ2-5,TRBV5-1,CASSLLIGTSGAETQYF
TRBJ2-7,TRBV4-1,CASSQVEGGYGEQYF
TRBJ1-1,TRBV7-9,CASSTTGGGTEAFF
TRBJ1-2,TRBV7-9,CASSLPAMNTDGYTF